This T cell receptor (beta chain) derives from a study of shared clonotypes between healthy human individuals. Sequencing used immunoSEQ multiplex PCR; TCRdb keeps in-frame clones, though not all of them. The table shows around 1,000,000 clones, with 77% occurring only once. This clone was detected only a few times. The CDR3 extends over 13 amino acids. The germline V gene has CDR1 SGHRS and CDR2 YFSETQ. The ends were cut back, 4 bases at V and 9 bases at J, with 13 bases in the middle. This receptor was identified in a man between 18 and 35 years old in good health. Some clones in this sample may be carry-over from other donors' samples. The gene calls are TRBV5-1 and TRBJ1-4; tentatively, D is TRBD1 (5 bases). The specimen sequenced was memory CD4+ T cells from PBMCs. As for subset: CD45RA-negative fraction. The CDR3, as DNA: TGCGCCAGCAGCGAGGTTGGGGCTCAAAAACTGTTTTTT. Its protein is CASSEVGAQKLFF.